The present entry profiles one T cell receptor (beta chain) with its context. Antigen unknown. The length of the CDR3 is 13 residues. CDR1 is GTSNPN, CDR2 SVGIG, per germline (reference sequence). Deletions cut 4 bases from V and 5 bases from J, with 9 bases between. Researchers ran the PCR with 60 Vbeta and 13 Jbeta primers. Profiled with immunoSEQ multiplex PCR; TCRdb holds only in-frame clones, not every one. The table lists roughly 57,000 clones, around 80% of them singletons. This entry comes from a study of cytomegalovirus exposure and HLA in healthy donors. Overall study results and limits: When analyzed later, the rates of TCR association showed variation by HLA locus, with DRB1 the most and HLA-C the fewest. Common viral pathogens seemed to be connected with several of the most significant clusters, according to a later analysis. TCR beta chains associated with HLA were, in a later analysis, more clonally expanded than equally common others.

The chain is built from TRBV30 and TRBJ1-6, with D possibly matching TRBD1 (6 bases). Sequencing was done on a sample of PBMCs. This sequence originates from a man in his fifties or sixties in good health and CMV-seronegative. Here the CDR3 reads CAWMDSHNSPLHF. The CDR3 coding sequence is TGTGCCTGGATGGACAGCCATAATTCACCCCTCCACTTT.